The present TCR beta chain was sequenced within a study of blood T cell repertoires in COVID-19. About the research overall: Sites across the United States, Italy and Spain contributed samples from acute and convalescent COVID-19. T cells, B-cell-depleted T cells, or PBMCs supplied cDNA or gDNA.

Authors' analysis steps: Estimation of nucleated cell counts relied on the amplification of reference gene primers. Libraries were prepared by immunoSEQ multiplex PCR; TCRdb keeps only in-frame clonotypes and omits some of them. That table furnishes V, J and clone size, whereas the DNA furnished D and trimming. The repertoire holds a few hundred thousand clones, with around 88% as singletons. Patients at the Seattle site were enrolled during active infection and followed longitudinally. This CDR3 contains 15 residues. V dropped 3 bases and J dropped 5; count of bases not matched to a gene: 6. Per germline, CDR1 SGHVS and CDR2 FQNEAQ.

The sequence was obtained from a woman younger than 45 with COVID-19, enrolled during active disease. Material: peripheral blood. The gene calls are TRBV7-8 and TRBJ2-1; 8 positions agree with TRBD1. The DNA of the CDR3 is TGTGCCAGCAGCTTCCGGACAGGGCTCCACAATGAGCAGTTCTTC. This gives the protein CASSFRTGLHNEQFF.